This T cell receptor beta chain stems from a study of blood T cell repertoires in COVID-19. Background on the study: Sites across the United States, Italy and Spain contributed samples from acute and convalescent COVID-19.

As originally analysed: Using reference gene primer amplification, nucleated cell counts were estimated. The table came from immunoSEQ multiplex PCR; TCRdb's copy has only in-frame clones and leaves some out. Clone size and V and J calls were adopted from that table, with D and trimming inferred from the DNA. The sample records roughly 330,000 clones, 70% to 90% being singletons. The CDR3 runs 12 residues. Trimming stripped 3 bases from V and 8 bases from J, with 10 bases between. The germline gives CDR1 LGHNA, CDR2 YSLEER. Cohorts were assigned according to the clinical history that participants reported.

The sequenced material came from PBMCs or T cells enriched from blood (not recorded which). The chain combines TRBV4-3 with TRBJ1-1; the D gene is possibly TRBD1 (6 bases). This TCR was recovered from a woman younger than 45 who had recovered from COVID-19. The CDR3 loop is CASSQGQMEAFF. CDR3 nucleotides: TGCGCCAGCAGCCAGGGACAAATGGAAGCTTTCTTT.